This T cell receptor (beta chain) originates from a study of blood T cell repertoires in COVID-19. Study at large: The cDNA or gDNA used as material had been derived from T cells, B-cell-depleted T cells, or PBMCs.

Trimming took off 2 bases at V and 4 bases at J, with 24 bases between the two ends. The CDR3 contains 18 residues. Germline lookup yields CDR1 LGHNT and CDR2 FRNRAP. How the authors handled the data: Amplification with reference gene primers provided the estimates of nucleated cell counts. Repertoires were generated with immunoSEQ multiplex PCR, while TCRdb's copy carries only in-frame clones and drops some. The V and J calls and clone size are taken from that table; D and trimming were inferred from the DNA. Of roughly 180,000 clones in the sample, 80% were seen once. The sequence was obtained from a man aged 60 to 69 who had been exposed to COVID-19. The chain recombines TRBV12-5 with TRBJ2-7, with D possibly TRBD2 on 6 matching bases. Sequences were obtained from PBMCs or T cells enriched from blood (not recorded which). The CDR3 coding sequence is TGTGCTAGTGGTTTGCCCATCTCGCGGTTTAGCGGTGATTACGAGCAGTACTTC. Its protein is CASGLPISRFSGDYEQYF.